These 31 T cell receptor beta chains came from one sample sequenced in a study of T cells in narcolepsy. Data came from immunoSEQ multiplex PCR; TCRdb stores just in-frame clones and leaves some out. This sample has about 40,000 clones, with about 85% found just once. The source material was CD45RA- memory CD4+ T cells from PBMCs. The receptor set was obtained from a human donor with narcolepsy.

The genes are TRBV5-6 and TRBJ2-7; tentative D call: TRBD2 (6 bases). The V gene's germline CDR1 is SGHDT and CDR2 YYEEEE. V gave up 1 base and J gave up 1 base, with 12 bases separating them. This CDR3 has 15 amino acids. For the CDR3, the DNA is TGTGCCAGCAGCTTGTTAGGGACTTCTTCCTACGAGCAGTACTTC. Amino acids: CASSLLGTSSYEQYF.

The chain combines TRBV7-3 with TRBJ2-1, with 7 bases identical to TRBD2. Germline V CDR1 and CDR2: SGHTA, FQGTGA. The CDR3 loop spans 15 amino acids. Unmatched junction bases numbered 6, after V lost 5 bases and J lost 2 bases. CDR3 amino acids: CASSPQSGTYNEQFF. The DNA for the CDR3 is TGTGCCAGCAGCCCCCAAAGCGGGACCTACAATGAGCAGTTCTTC.

The chain uses TRBV19 and TRBJ1-4; TRBD1 might be the D (6 bases). The germline V and J ends were trimmed by 6 bases and 7 bases, with 15 bases remaining between them. Germline assignment: CDR1 LNHDA and CDR2 SQIVND (reference sequence). CDR3 length: 14 residues. CDR3 in DNA: TGTGCCAGTAGGGGGGCGGAAAAGGGTGAAAAACTGTTTTTT. As protein: CASRGAEKGEKLFF.

V is TRBV5-5 and J is TRBJ2-7; D might be TRBD1 or TRBD2, each matching 5 bases. CDR1 SGHKS and CDR2 YYEKEE come from the germline V gene (reference sequence). The CDR3 has 15 amino acids. Trimming left V 2 bases short and J 0 bases short, with 12 bases between. DNA of the CDR3: TGTGCCAGCAGCTTTAGCCCAGGGAGCTCCTACGAGCAGTACTTC. The encoded protein is CASSFSPGSSYEQYF. Supplemented by reference TRBV5-5 and TRBJ2-7, the full variable domain reads DAGVTQSPTHLIKTRGQQVTLRCSPISGHKSVSWYQQVLGQGPQFIFQYYEKEERGRGNFPDRFSARQFPNYSSELNVNALLLGDSALYLCASSFSPGSSYEQYFGPGTRLTVT.

This clone was seen just once. The chain carries TRBV19 and TRBJ1-4, with D possibly being TRBD1 (5 bases). V gave up 6 bases and J gave up 5 bases, with 13 bases separating them. Per germline, CDR1 LNHDA and CDR2 SQIVND (reference sequence). The CDR3 runs to 14 residues. CDR3 residues: CASSHRDGNEKLFF. CDR3 bases: TGTGCCAGTAGCCACCGGGACGGGAATGAAAAACTGTTTTTT. Together with reference TRBV19 and TRBJ1-4, the CDR3 gives the full variable domain: DGGITQSPKYLFRKEGQNVTLSCEQNLNHDAMYWYRQDPGQGLRLIYYSQIVNDFQKGDIAEGYSVSREKKESFPLTVTSAQKNPTAFYLCASSHRDGNEKLFFGSGTQLSVL.

The chain has TRBV5-4 and TRBJ1-2; no definite D call. Looked up from germline, CDR1 is SGHNT and CDR2 is YYREEE (reference sequence). V was pared by 4 bases and J by 3 bases, with 10 bases between. This CDR3 has 13 amino acids. The CDR3 nucleotides read TGTGCCAGCAGCGTGACACACGACTATGGCTACACCTTC. Protein product: CASSVTHDYGYTF.

The chain uses TRBV28 and TRBJ1-2; TRBD1 matches 10 bases. The CDR3 has 15 residues. The J segment lost 8 bases and the V segment lost 6 bases, leaving 12 bases of the junction unmatched. The germline gives CDR1 MDHEN, CDR2 SYDVKM. The CDR3 nucleotides read TGTGCCAGCAGCACCACCGGGACAGGGGCTCAAGGCTACACCTTC. Encoded protein: CASSTTGTGAQGYTF.

V and J are TRBV7-8 and TRBJ1-3; D gene ambiguous. The CDR3 totals 14 residues. Germline V gives CDR1 SGHVS, CDR2 FQNEAQ. V lost 3 bases and J lost 7, with 13 bases in between. The CDR3, as DNA: TGTGCCAGCAGCTTGGGTGATCGCGGGAACACCATATATTTT. It specifies CASSLGDRGNTIYF. The entire variable domain, with the rest obtained from reference TRBV7-8 and TRBJ1-3, is as follows: GAGVSQSPRYKVAKRGQDVALRCDPISGHVSLFWYQQALGQGPEFLTYFQNEAQLDKSGLPSDRFFAERPEGSVSTLKIQRTQQEDSAVYLCASSLGDRGNTIYFGEGSWLTVV.

There are a few counts of this clone. The chain recombines TRBV6-6 with TRBJ2-7; maybe TRBD2 (6 bases). V dropped 5 bases and J dropped 1 base, with 15 bases sitting between them. Germline V gene sequence: CDR1 MNHNY, CDR2 SVGAGI (reference sequence). The CDR3 has 15 residues. CDR3 residues: CASSKDPGESYEQYF. The CDR3 DNA sequence: TGTGCCAGCAGTAAGGACCCGGGAGAGTCCTACGAGCAGTACTTC.

The CDR3 sequence: CASSVGLGRALAEQYF. In DNA form, the CDR3 reads TGTGCCAGCAGCGTAGGGCTAGGGAGGGCCCTTGCGGAGCAGTACTTC. The chain employs TRBV9 and TRBJ2-7; the match to TRBD2 covers 7 bases. Germline-derived CDR1 and CDR2 are SGDLS and YYNGEE. The CDR3 totals 16 residues. The V gene end was trimmed by 0 bases and the J gene end by 7 bases; junction bases not matched to a gene: 13.

The rearrangement uses TRBV4-3 and TRBJ2-3; 9 positions agree with TRBD2. The CDR3 has 18 amino acids. V lost 0 bases and J lost 6; bases outside the gene matches: 13. Germline values: CDR1 LGHNA, CDR2 YSLEER. Here the CDR3 reads CASSQEGAGGPRGDTQYF. In DNA, the CDR3 is TGCGCCAGCAGCCAAGAAGGAGCGGGGGGCCCCCGCGGGGATACGCAGTATTTT.

The chain combines TRBV5-4 with TRBJ1-1, with 9 bases lining up with TRBD1. Per the germline V gene, CDR1 is SGHNT and CDR2 is YYREEE (reference sequence). This CDR3 contains 16 residues. With 3 bases clipped from V and 5 bases from J, the junction kept 11 bases outside the gene matches. DNA for the CDR3: TGTGCCAGCAGCTCGCCCGGACAGGGGTTGGGAACTGAAGCTTTCTTT. Amino acids: CASSSPGQGLGTEAFF.

The sample holds one count of this clone. The genes are TRBV7-2 and TRBJ2-1, with D possibly TRBD1 on 6 matching bases. The CDR3 sequence is 15 residues long. Germline loops: CDR1 SGHTA, CDR2 FQGNSA. Deletions cut 6 bases from V and 4 bases from J, with 16 bases between. The CDR3 protein is CASRYRPGQYNEQFF. In nucleotides, the CDR3 is TGTGCCAGCAGGTACAGGCCGGGACAATACAATGAGCAGTTCTTC.

The chain combines TRBV28 with TRBJ1-2; D not resolved. Germline values: CDR1 MDHEN, CDR2 SYDVKM. The CDR3 has 12 residues. The V end was cut by 3 bases, the J end by 7 bases, with 9 bases between. Written as DNA, the CDR3 is TGTGCCAGCAGTTTCAGGACTTTTGGCTACACCTTC. This translates into CASSFRTFGYTF.

V gene TRBV5-1 combines with J gene TRBJ2-1, with D perhaps matching TRBD2 (6 bases). Germline V gives CDR1 SGHRS, CDR2 YFSETQ. The germline V and J ends were trimmed by 4 bases and 0 bases, with 17 bases remaining between them. CDR3 length equals 17 residues. The CDR3 region is CASSAAPGLTSYNEQFF. The CDR3 nucleotides are TGCGCCAGCAGCGCCGCACCGGGACTCACCTCCTACAATGAGCAGTTCTTC.

This clone was seen more than once but under ten times. The chain uses TRBV28 and TRBJ1-6, with D possibly TRBD1 on 5 matching bases. Germline V gene sequence: CDR1 MDHEN, CDR2 SYDVKM. The CDR3 contains 13 residues. The V end lost 7 bases, the J end lost 15 bases, and 19 bases lay between the germline ends. CDR3 bases: TGTGCCAGCACCGAGGGACCCAATTTTGGCCTCCACTTT. It codes for CASTEGPNFGLHF.

This chain links TRBV2 with TRBJ1-2; possibly TRBD1 for D (6 bases). CDR1 SNHLY and CDR2 FYNNEI come from the germline V gene. V lost 4 bases to trimming and J lost 8 bases, with 14 bases between them. CDR3 length: 13 amino acids. DNA for the CDR3: TGTGCCAGCAGTGTAAGGGGGACGGTGGGCTACACCTTC. Amino acids: CASSVRGTVGYTF.

This clone was seen only once. V and J are TRBV6-6 and TRBJ2-7; 8 nucleotides agree with TRBD2. Germline loops: CDR1 MNHNY, CDR2 SVGAGI (reference sequence). The V segment lost 6 bases and the J segment 1 base; nucleotides outside the gene matches: 8. This CDR3 is built from 15 residues. CDR3 sequence (DNA): TGTGCCAGCAGCACCCCGAGACTAGCGTCCTACGAGCAGTACTTC. This codes for CASSTPRLASYEQYF.

The chain couples TRBV9 to TRBJ2-3, with TRBD1 as a possible D gene (6 bases). This CDR3 region has 16 residues. Germline lookup yields CDR1 SGDLS and CDR2 YYNGEE. Trimming shortened V by 1 base and J by 4 bases, and 16 bases separated the two germline ends. This CDR3 reads CASSVRGGANADTQYF. CDR3 bases: TGTGCCAGCAGCGTACGTGGGGGCGCAAACGCAGATACGCAGTATTTT. The variable domain in full, with the rest retrieved from reference TRBV9 and TRBJ2-3, is DSGVTQTPKHLITATGQRVTLRCSPRSGDLSVYWYQQSLDQGLQFLIQYYNGEERAKGNILERFSAQQFPDLHSELNLSSLELGDSALYFCASSVRGGANADTQYFGPGTRLTVL.

The chain joins TRBV9 to TRBJ1-4, with TRBD1 as a possible D gene (5 bases). This CDR3 contains 16 residues. Germline V CDR1 and CDR2: SGDLS, YYNGEE. Trimming took off 4 bases at V and 8 bases at J, with 21 bases between the two ends. The CDR3 DNA is TGTGCCAGCAGCCCAGAGATTAGGAGCGGGGGAGAAAAACTGTTTTTT. Translating it yields CASSPEIRSGGEKLFF.

The J gene is TRBJ1-3, the V gene TRBV6-5; TRBD1 agrees at 9 bases. CDR3 size: 16 residues. The germline gives CDR1 MNHEY, CDR2 SVGAGI. V dropped 4 bases and J dropped 2; count of bases not matched to a gene: 6. In DNA form, the CDR3 reads TGTGCCAGCAGTTTAAGCGGACAGGGGACTGGAAACACCATATATTTT. Encoded protein: CASSLSGQGTGNTIYF.

This sequence joins TRBV28 and TRBJ2-1; D is uncertain. The CDR3 runs 16 residues. Germline CDR1 and CDR2: MDHEN and SYDVKM. The ends were cut back, 2 bases at V and 0 bases at J, with 11 bases in the middle. Written as DNA, the CDR3 is TGTGCCAGCAGTTTAGACGGGCCCCTCTCCTACAATGAGCAGTTCTTC. Translated, it gives CASSLDGPLSYNEQFF.

The rearrangement joins TRBV6-5 to TRBJ1-2, with D possibly matching TRBD1 (6 bases). Germline V gene data show CDR1 as MNHEY and CDR2 as SVGAGI. The germline V and J ends were trimmed by 7 bases and 4 bases, with 13 bases remaining between them. CDR3 size: 13 residues. In DNA, the CDR3 is TGTGCCAGCACCAGAGGACAGACCTATGGCTACACCTTC. It specifies CASTRGQTYGYTF.

The gene calls are TRBV29-1 and TRBJ2-1; D is possibly TRBD1 or TRBD2 (7 bases each). V gave up 5 bases and J gave up 0 bases, with 14 bases separating them. Germline CDR1 is SQVTM and CDR2 is ANQGSEA. This CDR3 spans 15 amino acids. CDR3 sequence reads: CSVSGGESSYNEQFF. CDR3 DNA: TGCAGCGTTTCAGGGGGGGAGAGCTCCTACAATGAGCAGTTCTTC.

This clone occurred once. The chain links TRBV2 to TRBJ1-2, with D maybe TRBD1 (5 bases). Trimming removed 0 bases at V and 5 bases at J, with 16 bases between. This CDR3 has 16 amino acids. Germline V gene lookup returns CDR1 SNHLY and CDR2 FYNNEI. DNA of the CDR3: TGTGCCAGCAGTGAAGCGGGGCTCGGAGTGGGGTATGGCTACACCTTC. Its translation: CASSEAGLGVGYGYTF.

The gene calls are TRBV6-5 and TRBJ1-2, with unresolved D. The germline gives CDR1 MNHEY, CDR2 SVGAGI. CDR3 length: 13 residues. Trimming took off 6 bases at V and 8 bases at J, with 16 bases between the two ends. CDR3 protein: CASSPSPRRGYTF. Here the CDR3 DNA reads TGTGCCAGCAGCCCCTCCCCCAGGCGCGGCTACACCTTC.

The chain couples TRBV20-1 to TRBJ2-5; no definite D call. Germline V gene sequence: CDR1 DFQATT, CDR2 SNEGSKA (reference sequence). V was shortened by 5 bases and J by 5 bases, with 9 bases between the two germline ends. This CDR3 contains 11 residues. In nucleotides, the CDR3 is TGCAGTGCTCTTTCCCCGGAGACCCAGTACTTC. Its translation is CSALSPETQYF.

A few counts support this clone. CDR3 DNA sequence: TGTGCCAGCAGCAAAACCCCAGGTGATGGCTACACCTTC. It yields the protein CASSKTPGDGYTF. The chain is built from TRBV21-1 and TRBJ1-2; the table's D call of TRBD1 was not tested on the DNA. TRBV21-1 is described as a pseudogene. The CDR3 has 13 residues.

The chain recombines TRBV13 with TRBJ2-5, with 7 bases identical to TRBD2. Germline CDR1 is PRHDT and CDR2 is FYEKMQ (reference sequence). The V and J ends lost 5 bases and 0 bases, in that order; junction bases with no gene match: 3. This CDR3 contains 14 residues. The CDR3: CASSPLADQETQYF. CDR3 sequence (DNA): TGTGCCAGCAGCCCCCTAGCGGACCAAGAGACCCAGTACTTC.

J is TRBJ1-2 and V is TRBV27; possibly TRBD1 for D (5 bases). Germline values: CDR1 MNHEY, CDR2 SMNVEV (reference sequence). The V gene lost 3 bases and the J gene lost 10 bases, with 12 bases spanning the gap. The CDR3 is 12 amino acids. CDR3 in DNA: TGTGCCAGCAGTTTTAGCGCGGGGGTCTACACCTTC. Translated, it gives CASSFSAGVYTF.

V and J are TRBV19 and TRBJ1-2; perhaps TRBD1 as D (5 bases). Trimming pared 5 bases from V and 0 bases from J, leaving 10 bases between. The V gene's germline CDR1 is LNHDA and CDR2 SQIVND (reference sequence). The CDR3 length is 14 residues. The CDR3 here is CASSFTGANYGYTF. CDR3 nucleotides: TGTGCCAGTAGTTTCACAGGAGCTAACTATGGCTACACCTTC.